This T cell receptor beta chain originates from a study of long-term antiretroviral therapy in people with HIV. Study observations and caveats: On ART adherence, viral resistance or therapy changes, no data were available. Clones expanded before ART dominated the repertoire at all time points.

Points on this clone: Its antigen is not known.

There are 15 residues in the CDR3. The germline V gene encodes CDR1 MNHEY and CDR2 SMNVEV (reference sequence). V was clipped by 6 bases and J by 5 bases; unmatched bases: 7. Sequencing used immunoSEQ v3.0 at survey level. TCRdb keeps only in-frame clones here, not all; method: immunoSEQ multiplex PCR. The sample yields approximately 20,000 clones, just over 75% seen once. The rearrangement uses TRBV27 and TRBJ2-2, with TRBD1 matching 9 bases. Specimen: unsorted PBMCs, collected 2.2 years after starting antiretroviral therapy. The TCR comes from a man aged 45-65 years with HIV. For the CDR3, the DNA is TGTGCCAGCAGCCTACAGGGGGCTTGGACCGGGGAGCTGTTTTTT. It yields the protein CASSLQGAWTGELFF.